The 32 T cell receptor beta chains below all came from one sample that was sequenced in a study of T cells in Graves' hyperthyroidism and ophthalmopathy. Amplification yielded TCR beta CDR3 regions, with RNA transcripts as the source. The TCR CDR3 first-round RT-PCR relied on the HTBI primer set. TCRdb re-derived calls from the multiplex PCR reads in MiXCR, one entry per CDR3 protein. The sample holds 480,000 or so distinct CDR3 sequences, over 35% seen once. The sequencing sample was made of peripheral blood or thyroid tissue (not recorded which). The receptors were gathered from an adult woman with Graves' disease, either hyperthyroidism or ophthalmopathy (not recorded which).

This clonotype turned up a few times. The chain combines TRBV28 with TRBJ1-2; D is unclear. Trimming removed 3 bases at V and 4 bases at J, with 12 bases between. Germline values: CDR1 MDHEN, CDR2 SYDVKM. This CDR3 has 14 residues. CDR3 nucleotide sequence: TGTGCCAGCAGTTTGAGAGGAGGTTTCTATGGCTACACCTTC. It encodes CASSLRGGFYGYTF.

This clonotype was recorded at least ten times. The chain carries TRBV9 and TRBJ2-5, with D perhaps TRBD2 (5 bases). V lost 2 bases to trimming and J lost 4 bases, with 12 bases between them. Germline CDR1 SGDLS, CDR2 YYNGEE. This CDR3 has 14 residues. CDR3 DNA: TGTGCCAGCAGCGTTCAACTCGGGATAGAGACCCAGTACTTC. This translates into CASSVQLGIETQYF. The entire variable domain, with the rest obtained from reference TRBV9 and TRBJ2-5, is as follows: DSGVTQTPKHLITATGQRVTLRCSPRSGDLSVYWYQQSLDQGLQFLIQYYNGEERAKGNILERFSAQQFPDLHSELNLSSLELGDSALYFCASSVQLGIETQYFGPGTRLLVL.

The chain uses TRBV7-2 and TRBJ2-7, with 7 bases matching TRBD2. Germline V CDR1 and CDR2: SGHTA, FQGNSA. V was clipped by 1 base and J by 1 base; unmatched bases: 10. The CDR3 runs 17 residues. The CDR3 protein is CASSLEGRLAVSYEQYF. The CDR3 coding sequence is TGTGCCAGCAGCTTAGAGGGGAGGCTAGCGGTTTCCTACGAGCAGTACTTC.

This clonotype was recorded at least ten times. The chain couples TRBV4-1 to TRBJ2-7; unclear D gene. V dropped 2 bases and J dropped 2 bases, with 10 bases sitting between them. This CDR3 contains 14 residues. The germline V gene has CDR1 MGHRA and CDR2 YSYEKL. This chain's CDR3 is CASSQLTTPYEQYF. DNA for the CDR3: TGCGCCAGCAGCCAACTGACGACGCCCTACGAGCAGTACTTC.

In this sample, this clonotype turned up a few times. This chain connects TRBV7-9 to TRBJ1-1, with TRBD1 matching over 8 bases. The trim removed 0 bases at V and 0 bases at J, leaving 6 bases unmatched. Germline CDR1 is SEHNR and CDR2 is FQNEAQ (reference sequence). This CDR3 spans 17 amino acids. CDR3 amino acids: CASSLATGEILNTEAFF. The CDR3, as DNA: TGTGCCAGCAGCTTAGCGACAGGGGAAATATTGAACACTGAAGCTTTCTTT. The full variable domain, its missing parts supplied by reference TRBV7-9 and TRBJ1-1, is DTGVSQNPRHKITKRGQNVTFRCDPISEHNRLYWYRQTLGQGPEFLTYFQNEAQLEKSRLLSDRFSAERPKGSFSTLEIQRTEQGDSAMYLCASSLATGEILNTEAFFGQGTRLTVV.

The genes are TRBV7-8 and TRBJ1-6; 12 nucleotides align to TRBD1. CDR1 and CDR2 from the germline V gene are SGHVS and FQNEAQ. This CDR3 comprises 13 residues. The trim removed 5 bases at V and 14 bases at J, leaving 4 bases unmatched. CDR3 in DNA: TGTGCCAGCAGCCCGGGACAGGGGGCCACCCTCCACTTT. It codes for CASSPGQGATLHF.

The sample holds many counts of this clonotype. This rearrangement joins TRBV20-1 to TRBJ2-5; 10 positions agree with TRBD2. Trimming cost V 3 bases and J 5 bases; bases outside gene matches: 6. Germline lookup yields CDR1 DFQATT and CDR2 SNEGSKA (reference sequence). There are 14 residues in the CDR3. As DNA, the CDR3 is TGCAGTGCTAGTGCCCTAGCGGGAGCTGAGACCCAGTACTTC. This encodes CSASALAGAETQYF.

This clonotype was seen ten or more times. CDR3 region: CASSLARTGTSNLYEQYF. In DNA, the CDR3 is TGTGCCAGCAGCTTAGCAAGAACCGGGACTAGTAATCTCTACGAGCAGTACTTC. The V and J genes are TRBV7-8 and TRBJ2-7; 8 bases are a match to TRBD2. Per germline, CDR1 SGHVS and CDR2 FQNEAQ. The J segment lost 3 bases and the V segment lost 0 bases, leaving 13 bases of the junction unmatched. The CDR3 has 18 residues.

This clonotype has just a few counts. The chain carries TRBV29-1 and TRBJ1-1; D unresolved. The germline V gene has CDR1 SQVTM and CDR2 ANQGSEA. V shed 3 bases and J shed 5 bases, with 10 bases lying between them. The CDR3 runs 12 residues. CDR3 protein: CSVDWAGTEAFF. As DNA, the CDR3 is TGCAGCGTTGATTGGGCCGGGACTGAAGCTTTCTTT. The full variable domain, its missing parts supplied by reference TRBV29-1 and TRBJ1-1, is SAVISQKPSRDICQRGTSLTIQCQVDSQVTMMFWYRQQPGQSLTLIATANQGSEATYESGFVIDKFPISRPNLTFSTLTVSNMSPEDSSIYLCSVDWAGTEAFFGQGTRLTVV.

V and J are TRBV7-2 and TRBJ2-3; D unresolved. The CDR3 runs 13 residues. Germline CDR1 reads SGHTA; CDR2 reads FQGNSA. Trimming pared 2 bases from V and 3 bases from J, leaving 6 bases between. This CDR3 is CASSLPLTDTQYF. For the CDR3, the DNA is TGTGCCAGCAGCTTACCATTAACAGATACGCAGTATTTT. The complete variable domain, with remaining parts taken from reference TRBV7-2 and TRBJ2-3, reads GAGVSQSPSNKVTEKGKDVELRCDPISGHTALYWYRQSLGQGLEFLIYFQGNSAPDKSGLPSDRFSAERTGGSVSTLTIQRTQQEDSAVYLCASSLPLTDTQYFGPGTRLTVL.

The rearrangement joins TRBV10-3 to TRBJ2-7; tentatively, D is TRBD1 (7 bases). With 7 bases removed from V and 6 bases from J, the gap between germline ends came to 16 bases. CDR3 length equals 13 residues. Germline V lookup: CDR1 ENHRY, CDR2 SYGVKD. As DNA, the CDR3 is TGTGCCATCAACCCGATCCAGGGGGGCGAGCAGTACTTC. Amino acid sequence: CAINPIQGGEQYF.

The gene calls are TRBV9 and TRBJ1-6; perhaps TRBD1 as D (5 bases). This CDR3 contains 14 residues. V lost 4 bases and J lost 9, with 14 bases in between. Germline loops: CDR1 SGDLS, CDR2 YYNGEE. The CDR3 protein is CASSSSGKSSPLHF. CDR3 nucleotides: TGTGCCAGCAGCAGTTCAGGGAAGAGTTCACCCCTCCACTTT.

This chain connects TRBV19 to TRBJ2-2; 9 nucleotides match TRBD1. V dropped 7 bases and J dropped 2; count of bases not matched to a gene: 5. The CDR3 loop spans 15 amino acids. Germline CDR1 is LNHDA and CDR2 is SQIVND (reference sequence). CDR3 nucleotide sequence: TGTGCCAGTATGGGGACAGGGATAAACACCGGGGAGCTGTTTTTT. This translates into CASMGTGINTGELFF.

The V gene is TRBV9, the J gene TRBJ1-1, with D uncertain. The ends were cut back, 0 bases at V and 5 bases at J, with 5 bases in the middle. The CDR3 has 12 residues. CDR1 SGDLS and CDR2 YYNGEE come from the germline V gene. The CDR3 reads CASSVGATEAFF. The CDR3 bases are TGTGCCAGCAGCGTAGGGGCGACTGAAGCTTTCTTT.

This clonotype was observed at least ten times. V gene TRBV6-6 combines with J gene TRBJ1-6; 10 bases are shared with TRBD1. The germline V gene has CDR1 MNHNY and CDR2 SVGAGI (reference sequence). This CDR3 is built from 14 residues. The V segment lost 7 bases and the J segment 9 bases; nucleotides outside the gene matches: 6. The CDR3 protein is CASTGTGVTSPLHF. The DNA of the CDR3 is TGTGCCAGCACCGGGACAGGGGTCACTTCACCCCTCCACTTT.

This clonotype is labeled as medium-sized. The CDR3 bases are TGTGCCATCAGTGAGGCGACAGGGAAGGGGACACCCCTCCACTTT. It translates to CAISEATGKGTPLHF. J is TRBJ1-6 and V is TRBV10-3, with 7 bases matching TRBD1. V gave up 2 bases and J gave up 11 bases; unmatched junction bases: 9. CDR3 length equals 15 residues. Germline V gives CDR1 ENHRY, CDR2 SYGVKD.

The sample holds a few counts of this clonotype. The chain recombines TRBV27 with TRBJ2-7; TRBD1 might be the D (6 bases). The V gene's germline CDR1 is MNHEY and CDR2 SMNVEV (reference sequence). Trimming took off 8 bases at V and 6 bases at J, with 20 bases between the two ends. The CDR3 covers 14 residues. This CDR3 is CASRWGPGAGEQYF. The DNA for the CDR3 is TGTGCCAGCCGTTGGGGCCCAGGGGCGGGCGAGCAGTACTTC.

This clonotype came up once. V gene TRBV29-1 combines with J gene TRBJ1-1; D unresolved. V dropped 8 bases and J dropped 6 bases, with 19 bases sitting between them. The CDR3 length is 13 residues. The V gene's germline CDR1 is SQVTM and CDR2 ANQGSEA. The CDR3 sequence is CSSEGYRPAEAFF. In DNA form, the CDR3 reads TGCAGCAGTGAAGGGTATAGGCCGGCTGAAGCTTTCTTT.

This clonotype was observed at least ten times. The chain links TRBV7-2 to TRBJ2-7; D gene ambiguous. Germline assignment: CDR1 SGHTA and CDR2 FQGNSA. The germline V and J ends were trimmed by 3 bases and 2 bases, with 5 bases remaining between them. This CDR3 region has 12 residues. The CDR3 loop is CASSLTAYEQYF. CDR3 in DNA: TGTGCCAGCAGCTTGACGGCCTACGAGCAGTACTTC.

This clonotype has a handful of counts. The chain employs TRBV7-9 and TRBJ1-5; 8 nucleotides line up with TRBD1. CDR3 length: 15 residues. Germline assignment: CDR1 SEHNR and CDR2 FQNEAQ (reference sequence). Losses at the gene ends were 3 bases for V and 11 bases for J; bases not matched to a gene: 12. The CDR3 region is CASSLDRAPLGSQHF. CDR3 coding DNA: TGTGCCAGCAGCTTGGACAGGGCACCCCTTGGGTCCCAGCATTTT.

The chain has TRBV10-3 and TRBJ1-5; D not certain. The CDR3 has 14 amino acids. CDR1 and CDR2 from the germline V gene are ENHRY and SYGVKD. Trimming removed 0 bases from V and 11 bases from J, with 14 bases in between. CDR3 amino acids: CAISESTGVKTQHF. The CDR3 DNA reads as TGTGCCATCAGTGAGTCGACCGGGGTGAAGACCCAGCATTTT.

This clonotype has just a few counts. The chain couples TRBV2 to TRBJ1-6; 7 bases fit TRBD1. This CDR3 spans 17 amino acids. Per germline, CDR1 SNHLY and CDR2 FYNNEI. V was pared by 6 bases and J by 5 bases, with 13 bases of the junction left unmatched. The CDR3 spells CASRGTLQGRNNSPLHF. CDR3 in DNA: TGTGCCAGCAGGGGTACCTTACAGGGGAGAAATAATTCACCCCTCCACTTT.

This rearrangement joins TRBV5-1 to TRBJ1-2; D is perhaps TRBD1 (5 bases). The V gene lost 5 bases and the J gene lost 4 bases, with 15 bases spanning the gap. The CDR3 extends over 14 amino acids. Germline CDR1 reads SGHRS; CDR2 reads YFSETQ. Written as DNA, the CDR3 is TGCGCCAGCAGATTTCGGACGGGACTCTATGGCTACACCTTC. Amino acid sequence: CASRFRTGLYGYTF.

CDR3 DNA: TGCAGTGCTACGCGGACAGGGATCGAGACCCAGTACTTC. This codes for CSATRTGIETQYF. The chain employs TRBV20-1 and TRBJ2-5; TRBD1 matches at 8 bases. The CDR3 totals 13 residues. V shed 4 bases and J 5 bases; nucleotides not matched to a gene: 6. CDR1 is DFQATT, CDR2 SNEGSKA, per germline (reference sequence).

This clonotype was observed at least ten times. The gene calls are TRBV19 and TRBJ1-1; D perhaps matches TRBD1 (5 bases). V was shortened by 6 bases and J by 4 bases, with 12 bases between the two germline ends. In germline, CDR1 is LNHDA, CDR2 SQIVND (reference sequence). The CDR3 has 13 amino acids. The CDR3 nucleotides are TGTGCCAGTAGGACCTCGGGGGTCACTGAAGCTTTCTTT. It translates to CASRTSGVTEAFF.

The table lists this clonotype with many counts. This chain links TRBV6-5 with TRBJ1-2; D is unresolved. The CDR3 is 14 amino acids. The germline V and J ends were trimmed by 5 bases and 7 bases, with 17 bases remaining between them. Germline assignment: CDR1 MNHEY and CDR2 SVGAGI. The chain's CDR3 is CASSPSPPTAGYTF. As DNA, the CDR3 is TGTGCCAGCAGTCCATCCCCTCCTACGGCTGGCTACACCTTC.

Many counts were recorded for this clonotype. The chain couples TRBV10-3 to TRBJ1-2; D might be TRBD1 (5 bases). Deletions cut 8 bases from V and 7 bases from J, with 14 bases between. This CDR3 contains 12 residues. Per germline, CDR1 ENHRY and CDR2 SYGVKD. The CDR3 is CAIQGGGAGYTF. The CDR3 region has the DNA TGTGCCATCCAGGGCGGCGGGGCTGGCTACACCTTC.

The table lists this clonotype with many counts. The chain links TRBV24-1 to TRBJ2-5; 7 nucleotides align to TRBD2. The CDR3 covers 13 residues. V trimming: 9 bases; J trimming: 2 bases; junction bases outside the gene matches: 5. Germline V CDR1 and CDR2: KGHDR, SFDVKD. The CDR3 here is CATALGGQETQYF. The CDR3 nucleotides are TGTGCCACCGCCCTCGGGGGGCAAGAGACCCAGTACTTC.

This clonotype was seen a single time. The chain links TRBV2 to TRBJ2-7; D unresolved. The germline CDR1 and CDR2 sequences are SNHLY and FYNNEI. Deletions cut 6 bases from V and 0 bases from J, with 12 bases between. CDR3 length equals 14 residues. The CDR3 bases are TGTGCCAGCAGCGGTCCATCGAACTCCTACGAGCAGTACTTC. Encoded protein: CASSGPSNSYEQYF.

This clonotype was seen a single time. The chain joins TRBV5-1 to TRBJ1-6; D gene uncertain. The CDR3 has 15 residues. Between the trimmed V and J ends, which lost 1 base and 5 bases, there was a span of 10 bases. CDR1 SGHRS and CDR2 YFSETQ come from the germline V gene. CDR3 nucleotide sequence: TGCGCCAGCAGCTTGCGGGAAGGCGATAATTCACCCCTCCACTTT. It is translated as CASSLREGDNSPLHF.

The chain has TRBV4-1 and TRBJ2-7, with 9 bases matching TRBD1. In germline, CDR1 is MGHRA, CDR2 YSYEKL. J lost 3 bases, V lost 0 bases, and 6 bases had no gene match. This CDR3 is 16 amino acids long. Here the CDR3 reads CASSQDRGQGGYEQYF. CDR3 DNA sequence: TGCGCCAGCAGCCAAGATAGGGGACAGGGAGGCTACGAGCAGTACTTC.

The chain uses TRBV18 and TRBJ1-2; 9 positions match TRBD1. Trimming removed 2 bases from V and 5 bases from J; junction bases left unmatched: 3. Per the germline V gene, CDR1 is KGHSH and CDR2 is LQKENI. CDR3 length: 14 amino acids. The CDR3 sequence is CASSPGTGTYGYTF. In DNA form, the CDR3 reads TGTGCCAGCTCACCAGGGACAGGGACATATGGCTACACCTTC.